This TCR beta chain was profiled in a study of beta chain features in type 1 diabetes. The CDR3 covers 16 residues. V was clipped by 0 bases and J by 6 bases; unmatched bases: 9. Per the germline V gene, CDR1 is SGHRS and CDR2 is YFSETQ. Since all of the isolated RNA was reverse transcribed, expressed TCRB transcripts were what got sequenced. The repertoire was sequenced with immunoSEQ multiplex PCR; TCRdb's copy has only in-frame clones and lacks some. The sample has 130,000 or so clones; approximately 9% are singletons. CD4+ naive, central memory, regulatory and stem cell-like memory subsets were isolated by sorting on CD45RO/CCR7/CD25/CD127/CD95/CD27. Study-wide points: More deletions and fewer insertions at VDJ junctions were seen in type 1 diabetes patients. Significant though moderate, a shortening of TCRB CDR3s appeared in all four CD4+ subsets of Type 1 diabetes patients.

This clone was observed a few times. Its antigen is unidentified. The source of this sequence is a man aged 25 to 40 with type 1 diabetes. The chain combines TRBV5-1 with TRBJ1-2, with TRBD1 matching over 9 bases. The sequenced sample consisted of central memory CD4+ T cells from blood. This chain's CDR3 is CASSLEGWGQGNGYTF. CDR3 sequence (DNA): TGCGCCAGCAGCTTGGAAGGTTGGGGACAGGGAAATGGCTACACCTTC.